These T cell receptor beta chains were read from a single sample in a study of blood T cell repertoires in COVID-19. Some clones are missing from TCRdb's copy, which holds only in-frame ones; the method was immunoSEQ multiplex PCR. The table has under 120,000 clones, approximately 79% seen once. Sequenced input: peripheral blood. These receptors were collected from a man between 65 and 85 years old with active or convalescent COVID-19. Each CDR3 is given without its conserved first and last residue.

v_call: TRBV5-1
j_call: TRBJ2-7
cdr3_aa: ASSVASGQGVYEQY

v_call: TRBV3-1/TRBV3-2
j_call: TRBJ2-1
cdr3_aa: ASSPKWLQVHYNEQF

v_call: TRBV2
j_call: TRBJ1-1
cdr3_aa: ASREDRVTEAF

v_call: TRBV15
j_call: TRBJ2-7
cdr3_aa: ATSRDLTGSEQY

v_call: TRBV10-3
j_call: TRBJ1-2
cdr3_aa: AISVTGGDGYT

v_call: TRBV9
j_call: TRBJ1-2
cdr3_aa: ASSSFPTRGRPCGYT

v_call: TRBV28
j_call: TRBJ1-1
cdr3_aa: TSGHGVGTEAF

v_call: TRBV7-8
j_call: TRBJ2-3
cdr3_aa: ASSLGSSGRSDTQY

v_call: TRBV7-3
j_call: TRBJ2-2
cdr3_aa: ASSLIGTGNTGELF

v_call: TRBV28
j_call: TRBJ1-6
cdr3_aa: ASTRQGLDSPLH

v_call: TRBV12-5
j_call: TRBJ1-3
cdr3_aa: ASGSRGRTAHSGNTIY

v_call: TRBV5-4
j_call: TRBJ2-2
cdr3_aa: ASSFLYSSGGSNTGELF

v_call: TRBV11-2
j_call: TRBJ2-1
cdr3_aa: ASSLAGGNEQF

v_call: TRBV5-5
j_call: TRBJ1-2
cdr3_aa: ASSLIGENYGYT

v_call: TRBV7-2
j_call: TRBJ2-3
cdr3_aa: ASRPPPPWTSGRTDTQY

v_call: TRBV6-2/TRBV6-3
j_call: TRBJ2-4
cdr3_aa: ASSYDQHRDSLAKNIQY

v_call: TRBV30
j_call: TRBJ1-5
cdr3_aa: AWSVRGTGEQPQH

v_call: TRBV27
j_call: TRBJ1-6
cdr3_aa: ASSFPRTGKNSPLH

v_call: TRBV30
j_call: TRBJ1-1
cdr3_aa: AWSEAPATEAF

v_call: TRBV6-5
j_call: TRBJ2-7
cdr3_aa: ASNPQGLIPYEQY

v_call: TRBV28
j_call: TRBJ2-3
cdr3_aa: ASSLPGTGDTQY

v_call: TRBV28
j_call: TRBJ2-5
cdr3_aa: ASSFSGGAGRETQY

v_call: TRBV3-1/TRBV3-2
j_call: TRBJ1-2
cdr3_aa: ASSRSGTGYGYT

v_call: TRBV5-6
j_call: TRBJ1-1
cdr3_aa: ASSLFQGTTEAF

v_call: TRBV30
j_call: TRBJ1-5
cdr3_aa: AWNRGLGDQPQH

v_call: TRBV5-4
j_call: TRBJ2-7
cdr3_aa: ASSPLGTTSYEQY

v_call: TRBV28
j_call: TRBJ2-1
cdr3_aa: ASSFLGQGAPHNEQF

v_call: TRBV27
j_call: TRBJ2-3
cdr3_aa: ASSLWGGDTQY

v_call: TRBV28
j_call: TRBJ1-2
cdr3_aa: ASSLRTIWDGYT

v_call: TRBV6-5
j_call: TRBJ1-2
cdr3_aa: ASSRYGYT

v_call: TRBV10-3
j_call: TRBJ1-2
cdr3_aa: AISEMGDRGHGYT

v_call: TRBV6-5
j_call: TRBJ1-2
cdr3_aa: ASSTRTTSSYGYT

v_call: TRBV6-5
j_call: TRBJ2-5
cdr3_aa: ASSPQTGRETQY

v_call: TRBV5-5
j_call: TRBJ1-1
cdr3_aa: ASSLEHTVTEAF

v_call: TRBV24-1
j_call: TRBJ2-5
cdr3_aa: ATSEGRGGQTDETQY

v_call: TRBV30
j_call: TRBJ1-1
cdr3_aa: AWSGGRRGVNTEAF

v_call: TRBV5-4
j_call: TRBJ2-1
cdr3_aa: ASSLAAGGYNEQF

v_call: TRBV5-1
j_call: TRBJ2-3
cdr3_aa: ASSLLRGSTDTQY

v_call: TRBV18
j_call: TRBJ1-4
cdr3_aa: ASSDRGLNEKLF

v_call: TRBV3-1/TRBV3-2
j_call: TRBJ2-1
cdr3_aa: ASSQGGGGSSYNEQF

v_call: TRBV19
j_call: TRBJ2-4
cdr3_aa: ASSSGTGRNIQY

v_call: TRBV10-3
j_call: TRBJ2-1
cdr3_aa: AISREMGYNEQF

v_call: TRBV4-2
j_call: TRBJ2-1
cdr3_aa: ASSQVPAGVSSYNEQF

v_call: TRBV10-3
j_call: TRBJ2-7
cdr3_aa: ATGQEGYEQY

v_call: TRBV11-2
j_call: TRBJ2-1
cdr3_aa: ASSLSGTSGGDYNEQF

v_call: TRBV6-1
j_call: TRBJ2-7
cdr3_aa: ASSEALSGQGASYEQY

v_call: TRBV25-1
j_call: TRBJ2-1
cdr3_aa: ASSAPGTSETNEQF

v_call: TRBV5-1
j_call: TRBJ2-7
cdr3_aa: ASSEGQGVGEQY

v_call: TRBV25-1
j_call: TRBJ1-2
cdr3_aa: ASSEGVVFEGWGYT

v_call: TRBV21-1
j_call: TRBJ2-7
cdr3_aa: ASSSRVSVSYEQY

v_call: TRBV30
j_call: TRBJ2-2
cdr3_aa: AWSVTNTGELF

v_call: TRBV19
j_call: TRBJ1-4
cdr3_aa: ASRGPGNANEKLF

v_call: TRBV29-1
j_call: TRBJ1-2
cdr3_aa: SVEVGRGGYT

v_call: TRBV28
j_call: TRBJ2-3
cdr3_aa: ASSSNRGRVTDTQY

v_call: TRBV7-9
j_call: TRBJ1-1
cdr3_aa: ASSLGQGNTEAF